The sequence of this TCR beta chain was determined in a study of T cell repertoires in cytomegalovirus infection. Across the study: In the study, CMV epitopes included recently identified HLA-C-restricted and well-studied HLA-B-restricted ones. Matching HLA type and CMV infection were both indicated by public TCR beta signatures.

This clonotype was detected ten times or more. Its antigen is unknown. Germline loops: CDR1 SGHTA, CDR2 FQGNSA. The V gene end was trimmed by 5 bases and the J gene end by 7 bases; junction bases not matched to a gene: 7. The CDR3 extends over 16 amino acids. TCRdb reanalysed the reads using MiXCR and keeps one entry per CDR3 protein. The sample lists just under 500,000 distinct CDR3 sequences; 30% to 40% were seen once. Study observations and caveats: Public TCR beta family frequency separated CMV-and-HLA carriers, including in an independent cohort. The ex vivo response was dominated by HLA-C-restricted CMV-specific TCR beta clonotypes.

The input for sequencing was cultured PBMCs, taken from culture after CMV antigen stimulation. This TCR was recovered from a human donor in good health (CMV status not recorded). Some clones in this sample may be carry-over from other donors' samples. The chain joins TRBV7-2 to TRBJ2-1; 14 bases agree with TRBD2. CDR3 amino acids: CASSHRTSGRSNEQFF. The CDR3 coding sequence is TGTGCCAGCAGCCACCGGACTAGCGGGAGGTCAAATGAGCAGTTCTTC.